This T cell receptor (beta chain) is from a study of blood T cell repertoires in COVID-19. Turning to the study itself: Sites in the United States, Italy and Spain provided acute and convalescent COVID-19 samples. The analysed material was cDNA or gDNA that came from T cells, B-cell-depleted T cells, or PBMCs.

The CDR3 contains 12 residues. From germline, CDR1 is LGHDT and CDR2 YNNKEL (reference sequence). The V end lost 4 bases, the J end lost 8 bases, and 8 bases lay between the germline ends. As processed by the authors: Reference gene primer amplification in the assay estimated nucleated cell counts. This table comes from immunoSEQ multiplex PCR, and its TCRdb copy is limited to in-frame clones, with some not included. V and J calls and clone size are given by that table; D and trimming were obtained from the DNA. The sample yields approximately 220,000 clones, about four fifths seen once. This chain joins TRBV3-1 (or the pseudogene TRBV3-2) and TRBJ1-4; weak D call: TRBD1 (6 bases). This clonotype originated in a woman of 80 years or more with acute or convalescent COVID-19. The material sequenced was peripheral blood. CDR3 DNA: TGTGCCAGCAGCCTAACAGGGGAAAAACTGTTTTTT. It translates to CASSLTGEKLFF.